These 12 T cell receptor beta chains share one sample of origin, sequenced in a study of cytomegalovirus exposure and HLA in healthy donors. PCR employed 60 Vbeta and 13 Jbeta primers. Sequenced by immunoSEQ multiplex PCR; TCRdb stores in-frame clones only, minus some. The data contain about 160,000 clones, 65% to 85% of them singletons. Sequencing was done on a sample of PBMCs. These TCRs come from a man aged 35 to 55 in good health and CMV-seropositive.

The chain employs TRBV4-3 and TRBJ1-2; D call uncertain. Trimming removed 1 base at V and 8 bases at J, with 11 bases between. The CDR3 loop spans 13 amino acids. From germline, CDR1 is LGHNA and CDR2 YSLEER. The CDR3 DNA reads TGCGCCAGCAGCCAAGGGCAGGTGGGCGGCTACACCTTC. It translates to CASSQGQVGGYTF.

This clone occurred once. V usage is TRBV7-6 and J usage is TRBJ2-7; a possible D gene is TRBD2 (6 bases). The germline gives CDR1 SGHVS, CDR2 FNYEAQ. CDR3 length: 17 residues. Trimming pared 1 base from V and 0 bases from J, leaving 16 bases between. The CDR3 sequence is CASSLGGSGWFSYEQYF. Here the CDR3 DNA reads TGTGCCAGCAGCTTAGGAGGTAGCGGCTGGTTCTCCTACGAGCAGTACTTC.

The J gene is TRBJ2-7, the V gene TRBV5-4; TRBD2 might be the D (5 bases). V lost 1 base and J 0 bases, leaving 5 bases between the germline ends. This CDR3 is built from 13 residues. Germline-derived CDR1 and CDR2 are SGHNT and YYREEE (reference sequence). This CDR3 is CASSLTSSYEQYF. The CDR3 DNA reads as TGTGCCAGCAGCTTGACTAGCTCCTACGAGCAGTACTTC.

The chain recombines TRBV29-1 with TRBJ1-2; D gene uncertain. Trimming removed 1 base from V and 4 bases from J, with 16 bases in between. CDR3 length: 15 amino acids. Germline V gives CDR1 SQVTM, CDR2 ANQGSEA. The CDR3 region has the DNA TGCAGCGTTGAAGGGGCGGGTTGGGGTATCTATGGCTACACCTTC. Protein sequence: CSVEGAGWGIYGYTF. The full variable domain, completed using reference TRBV29-1 and TRBJ1-2, is SAVISQKPSRDICQRGTSLTIQCQVDSQVTMMFWYRQQPGQSLTLIATANQGSEATYESGFVIDKFPISRPNLTFSTLTVSNMSPEDSSIYLCSVEGAGWGIYGYTFGSGTRLTVV.

J is TRBJ1-6 and V is TRBV15; no definite D call. The germline V and J ends were trimmed by 5 bases and 0 bases, with 8 bases remaining between them. The CDR3 totals 15 residues. Germline V gene lookup returns CDR1 LNHNV and CDR2 YYDKDF (reference sequence). CDR3 sequence reads: CATSLNGSYNSPLHF. The CDR3 DNA sequence: TGTGCCACCAGCCTCAACGGCTCCTATAATTCACCCCTCCACTTT.

This chain uses TRBV7-9 with TRBJ2-3; D is possibly TRBD2 (6 bases). V lost 5 bases to trimming and J lost 5 bases, with 20 bases between them. CDR1 and CDR2 (germline): SEHNR, FQNEAQ (reference sequence). This CDR3 region has 16 residues. The CDR3 nucleotides are TGTGCCAGCAGCGTCCCCGGGGGTCCTCGAGAAGATACGCAGTATTTT. Translated, it gives CASSVPGGPREDTQYF.

The chain uses TRBV4-3 and TRBJ2-5; 7 bases align to TRBD1. Germline-derived CDR1 and CDR2 are LGHNA and YSLEER. Trimming removed 5 bases from V and 5 bases from J; junction bases left unmatched: 11. The CDR3 is 15 amino acids. The CDR3 here is CASSTQQGPRETQYF. In nucleotides, the CDR3 is TGCGCCAGCAGCACCCAACAGGGGCCCCGGGAGACCCAGTACTTC.

The CDR3 coding sequence is TGTGCCAGCAGTTCTCTTCAGGGGGCAGGGGGAGGCGGCTACACCTTC. This sequence encodes CASSSLQGAGGGGYTF. The V call is TRBV27, the J call TRBJ1-2; 8 nucleotides line up with TRBD1. The germline V gene has CDR1 MNHEY and CDR2 SMNVEV (reference sequence). The V segment lost 4 bases and the J segment 8 bases; nucleotides outside the gene matches: 15. The CDR3 consists of 16 residues.

In DNA form, the CDR3 reads TGTGCCAGCAGCCCCAGAGGGGGTGAAGCTTTCTTT. Protein: CASSPRGGEAFF. This rearrangement joins TRBV11-3 to TRBJ1-1, with a weak D call TRBD1 (6 bases). Trimming removed 5 bases at V and 7 bases at J, with 11 bases between. Germline loops: CDR1 SGHNT, CDR2 YENEEA. The CDR3 extends over 12 amino acids.

The CDR3 DNA sequence: TGTGCCAGCGAAGAACGGTATGGCACAGATACGCAGTATTTT. It translates to CASEERYGTDTQYF. This rearrangement joins TRBV7-9 to TRBJ2-3; unclear D gene. V was clipped by 8 bases and J by 1 base, with 13 bases between them. The CDR3 consists of 14 residues. CDR1 and CDR2 (germline): SEHNR, FQNEAQ (reference sequence).

The rearrangement joins TRBV30 to TRBJ1-1, with 7 positions matching TRBD1. In germline, CDR1 is GTSNPN, CDR2 SVGIG (reference sequence). V lost 3 bases to trimming and J lost 1 base; unmatched junction nucleotides: 8. There are 15 residues in the CDR3. As DNA, the CDR3 is TGTGCCTGGAGCCCAGGGGGACACGCGAACACTGAAGCTTTCTTT. As protein: CAWSPGGHANTEAFF.

V usage is TRBV7-9 and J usage is TRBJ2-7, with D tentatively TRBD2 (5 bases). The CDR3 spans 14 residues. The germline V gene encodes CDR1 SEHNR and CDR2 FQNEAQ (reference sequence). Trimming shortened V by 4 bases and J by 1 base, and 11 bases separated the two germline ends. CDR3 sequence (DNA): TGTGCCAGCAGCTCCCCCGGGGTGTCCTACGAGCAGTACTTC. It translates to CASSSPGVSYEQYF.